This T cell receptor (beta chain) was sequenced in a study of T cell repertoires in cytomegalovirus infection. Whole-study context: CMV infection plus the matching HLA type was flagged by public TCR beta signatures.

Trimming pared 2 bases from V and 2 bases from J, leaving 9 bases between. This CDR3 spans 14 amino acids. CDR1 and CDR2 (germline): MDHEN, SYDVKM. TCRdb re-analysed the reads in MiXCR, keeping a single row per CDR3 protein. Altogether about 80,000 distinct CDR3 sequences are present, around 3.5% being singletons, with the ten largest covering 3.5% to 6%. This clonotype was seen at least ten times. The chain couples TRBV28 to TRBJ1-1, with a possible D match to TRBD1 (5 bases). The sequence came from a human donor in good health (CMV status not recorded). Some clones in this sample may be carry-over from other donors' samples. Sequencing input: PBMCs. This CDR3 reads CASSLVQENTEAFF. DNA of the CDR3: TGTGCCAGCAGTTTAGTACAGGAAAACACTGAAGCTTTCTTT.